This TCR beta chain was sequenced in a study of T cell responses to AZD1222 COVID-19 vaccine (dated by TCRdb to the early 2020s). About the full investigation: TCR sequencing covered more than 230 trial participants: 200 to 210 given two doses of AZD1222 and about 26 given two doses of MenACWY control vaccine. Trial participants were enrolled into age subgroups of 18-55, 56-69 and 70-plus years, which contained about 160, 30 and 59 TCR-sequenced participants, respectively.

Points on this clone: Its antigen remains unidentified. Base qualities are missing; no much larger clone stands one base away.

What the work shows at the level of the full study, not this receptor alone: Most participants were white British and females outnumbered males, and the authors suggested that clonal diversity may have been underestimated. Vaccine-associated CD4 TCRs spanned the whole spike protein, with dominant responses in regions 160-218 and 743-854. No day 14 peak-response samples were available, so repertoires were characterized only after the peak T cell response. Reportedly, close to half of the unique spike-specific TCRs recognized epitopes lying outside the regions that are mutated in the B.1.351 and B.1.1.7 variants. Only a handful of AZD1222 recipients were SARS-CoV-2 seropositive at baseline, limiting conclusions about previously exposed vaccinees. After two AZD1222 doses, spike-specific TCR breadth and depth were significantly higher than at day 0 and than in MenACWY recipients. The 56-69-year group was small, and its depth increase did not reach significance, likely because of low power.

The CDR3 regions of human TCRbeta chains were subjected to immunosequencing. The authors' pipeline ran thus. Repertoire TCRs were matched against a reference library of SARS-CoV-2-specific TCRs generated with the MIRA antigen-specificity platform. Breadth was defined as the fraction of unique TCRs that were SARS-CoV-2-associated. Depth was defined as the fraction of total T cells that were SARS-CoV-2-associated. Using the MIRA data, each spike-specific TCR was assigned both to the spike region to which the TCR was reactive and to a CD4 or CD8 class. Log10-transformed breadth and depth values were compared by one-way ANOVA with Sidak's multiple comparisons tests. The table was pulled from immuneACCESS by TCRdb, which kept in-frame rearrangements only. Such tables lose some clones; where checked, under half of the loss comes from unresolved V genes, and the rest has no known cause. V and J calls and clone size are given by that table; D and trimming were obtained from the DNA. The sample data list 30,000 to 35,000 clones, and 86% of these were observed just once. 8% to 13% of the sample rests with the top ten.

The CDR3 numbers 16 residues from cysteine through phenylalanine. Of the read, only the CDR3 DNA is kept; its 48 bases are in frame from base 1. Clipping removes 1 base from V and 0 bases from J, with 3 as the unmatched junction base count. The germline V gene (reference sequence) sets CDR1 to LNHDA and CDR2 to SQIVND. This specimen's time point label, per the study, means: about 28 days (+/-7) after the second vaccine dose. Because spike-specific TCR depth and breadth did not differ between the two schedules, AZD1222 recipients who got a second dose at roughly 4 weeks were pooled with those who got a second dose at roughly 12 weeks. The vaccinee samples were drawn from two UK trials, COV001 and COV002, one of which was a single-blind randomized controlled phase 2/3 trial testing AZD1222 (ChAdOx1 nCoV-19) in healthy adults. Trial participant PBMC samples were collected at day 0 and day 28 after the second dose for TCRbeta chain sequencing.

The chain employs TRBV19 and TRBJ2-7; TRBD1 matches 10 bases in the middle. The sequenced sample was peripheral blood, obtained 28 days after the second AZD1222 dose. The sequence came from an adult who received the AZD1222 COVID-19 vaccine. The DNA sequence is given as TGTGCCAGTAGTATAGTGGGACAGGGGTACTCCTACGAGCAGTACTTC. Its translation reads: CASSIVGQGYSYEQYF.